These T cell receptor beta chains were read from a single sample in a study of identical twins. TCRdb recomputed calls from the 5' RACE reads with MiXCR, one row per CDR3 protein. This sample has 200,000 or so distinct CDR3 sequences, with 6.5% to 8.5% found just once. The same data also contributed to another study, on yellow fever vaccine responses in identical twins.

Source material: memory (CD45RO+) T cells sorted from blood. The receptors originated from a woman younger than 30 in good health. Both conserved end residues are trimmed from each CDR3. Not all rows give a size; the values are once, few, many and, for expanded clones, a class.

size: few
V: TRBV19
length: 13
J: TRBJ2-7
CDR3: ASSTDRDLSGEQY

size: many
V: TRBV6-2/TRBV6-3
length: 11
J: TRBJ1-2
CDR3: ASREQGWDGYT

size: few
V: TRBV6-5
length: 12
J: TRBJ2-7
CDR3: ASSYTTSSYEQY

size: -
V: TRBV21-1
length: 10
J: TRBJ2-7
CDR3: ASPGQGYEQY

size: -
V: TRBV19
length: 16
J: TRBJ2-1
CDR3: ASRRRTDGQSSYNEQF

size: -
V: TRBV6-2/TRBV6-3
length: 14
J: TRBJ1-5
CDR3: ASTKRQDLSNQPQH

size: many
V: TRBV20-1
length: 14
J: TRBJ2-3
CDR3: SAPRAGGARTDTQY

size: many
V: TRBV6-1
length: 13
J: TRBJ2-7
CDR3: ASSTPGQGSYEQY

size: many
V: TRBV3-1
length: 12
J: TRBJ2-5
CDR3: ASSQGVGRETQY

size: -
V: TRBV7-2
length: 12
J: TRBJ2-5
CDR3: ASTIAGPRETQY

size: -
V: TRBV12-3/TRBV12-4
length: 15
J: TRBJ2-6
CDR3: ASTTRGGPEGANVLT

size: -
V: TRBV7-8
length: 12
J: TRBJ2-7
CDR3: ASSLGGGYYEQY

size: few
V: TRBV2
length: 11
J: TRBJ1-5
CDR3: ASSRGRDQPQH

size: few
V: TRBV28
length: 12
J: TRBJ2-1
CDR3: ASSIYRGGNEQF

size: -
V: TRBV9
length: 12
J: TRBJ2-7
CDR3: ASSARQGATEQY